This T cell receptor (beta chain) was sequenced in a study of low-dose radiotherapy and immunotherapy resistance in tumors. Study overall: Ipilimumab 1 mg/kg every six weeks, together with nivolumab 240 mg every two weeks, was given intravenously to patients. Every two weeks, cyclophosphamide 200 mg/m2 was infused one day before radiation plus immunotherapy.

Alpha- and beta-chain coverage of first-strand cDNA came from TRAV- and TRBV-specific primers. It was with a constant-region primer and a V-primer adapter that TCRs were amplified over around 20 PCR cycles. TCRdb fed the reads into MiXCR, producing one record per CDR3 protein. The table lists some 85,000 distinct CDR3 sequences, approximately 20% of them singletons, with 4.5% to 7.5% in the top ten. Stated time point: before trial treatment. Trimming pared 0 bases from V and 4 bases from J, leaving 13 bases between. Germline CDR1 and CDR2: SGDLS and YYNGEE. The length of the CDR3 is 16 residues. This clonotype showed up many times.

The chain employs TRBV9 and TRBJ2-2; D is uncertain. Sequenced material: PBMCs, taken before treatment. This receptor was taken from a male donor with prostate cancer. CDR3: CASSVAIGRSTGELFF. In DNA, the CDR3 is TGTGCCAGCAGCGTAGCTATCGGACGGTCCACCGGGGAGCTGTTTTTT.